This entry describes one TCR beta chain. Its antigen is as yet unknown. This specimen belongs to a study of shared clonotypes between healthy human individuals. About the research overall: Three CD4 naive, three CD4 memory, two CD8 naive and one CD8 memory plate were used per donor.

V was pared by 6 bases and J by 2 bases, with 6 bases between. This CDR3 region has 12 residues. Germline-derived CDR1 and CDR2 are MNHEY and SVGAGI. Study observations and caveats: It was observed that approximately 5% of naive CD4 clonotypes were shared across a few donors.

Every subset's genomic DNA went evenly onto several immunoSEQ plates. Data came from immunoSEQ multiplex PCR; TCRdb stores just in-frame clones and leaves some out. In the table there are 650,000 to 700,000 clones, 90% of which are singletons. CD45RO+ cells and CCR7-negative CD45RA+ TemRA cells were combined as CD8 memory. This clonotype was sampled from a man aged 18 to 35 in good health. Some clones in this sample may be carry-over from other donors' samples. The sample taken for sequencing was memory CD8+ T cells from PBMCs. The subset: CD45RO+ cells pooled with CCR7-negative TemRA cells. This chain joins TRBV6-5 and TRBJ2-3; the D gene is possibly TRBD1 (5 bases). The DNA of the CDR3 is TGTGCCAGCAGGACAGACACAGATACGCAGTATTTT. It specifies CASRTDTDTQYF.